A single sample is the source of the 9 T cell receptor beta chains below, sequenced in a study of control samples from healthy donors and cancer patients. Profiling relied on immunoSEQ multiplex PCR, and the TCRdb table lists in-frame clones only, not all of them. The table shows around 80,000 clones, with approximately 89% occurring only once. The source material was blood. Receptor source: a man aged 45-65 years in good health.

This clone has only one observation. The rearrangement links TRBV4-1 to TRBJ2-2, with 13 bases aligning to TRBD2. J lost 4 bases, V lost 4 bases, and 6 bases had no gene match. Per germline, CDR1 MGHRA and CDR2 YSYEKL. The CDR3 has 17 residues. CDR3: CASSRELAGGPTGELFF. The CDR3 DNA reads TGCGCCAGCAGCCGAGAACTAGCGGGAGGGCCCACCGGGGAGCTGTTTTTT.

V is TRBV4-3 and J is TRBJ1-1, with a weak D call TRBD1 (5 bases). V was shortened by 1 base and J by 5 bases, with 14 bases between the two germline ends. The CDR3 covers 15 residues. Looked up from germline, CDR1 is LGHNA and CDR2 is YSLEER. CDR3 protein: CASSQVPTGRTEAFF. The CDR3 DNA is TGCGCCAGCAGCCAAGTACCCACAGGAAGGACTGAAGCTTTCTTT.

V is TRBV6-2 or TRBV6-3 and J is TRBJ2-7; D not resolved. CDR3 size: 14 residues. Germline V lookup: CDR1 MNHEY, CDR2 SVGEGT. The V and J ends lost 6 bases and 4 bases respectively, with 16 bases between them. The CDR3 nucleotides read TGTGCCAGCAGCCGCTTTGGATTCGGTTACGAGCAGTACGTC. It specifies CASSRFGFGYEQYV.

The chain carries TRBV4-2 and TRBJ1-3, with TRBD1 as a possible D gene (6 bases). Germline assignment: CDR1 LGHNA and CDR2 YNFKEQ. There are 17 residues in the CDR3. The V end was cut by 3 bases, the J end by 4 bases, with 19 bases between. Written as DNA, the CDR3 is TGTGCCAGCAGCCAGGCTCTCTCAGGGGCGCTGGGAAACACCATATATTTT. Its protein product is CASSQALSGALGNTIYF.

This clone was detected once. The CDR3 DNA follows: TGTGCCAGCAGCTTGGATGCGACCCGGGGGCAGTACGTC. This sequence encodes CASSLDATRGQYV. The chain links TRBV7-8 to TRBJ2-7; D may be TRBD2 (5 bases). This CDR3 is 13 amino acids long. With 3 bases removed from V and 9 bases from J, the gap between germline ends came to 15 bases. Germline CDR1 and CDR2: SGHVS and FQNEAQ.

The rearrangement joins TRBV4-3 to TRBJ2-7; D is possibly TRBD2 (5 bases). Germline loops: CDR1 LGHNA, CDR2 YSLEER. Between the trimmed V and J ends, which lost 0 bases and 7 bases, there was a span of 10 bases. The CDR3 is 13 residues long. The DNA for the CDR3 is TGCGCCAGCAGCCAAGAAGTTGGGAGAGAGCAGTACGTC. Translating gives CASSQEVGREQYV.

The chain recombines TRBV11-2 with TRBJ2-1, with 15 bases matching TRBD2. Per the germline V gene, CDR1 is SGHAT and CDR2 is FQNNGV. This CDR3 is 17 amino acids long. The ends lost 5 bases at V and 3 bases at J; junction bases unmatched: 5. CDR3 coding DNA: TGTGCCAGCAGCCCCGGGACTAGCGGGAGGATCTACAATGAGCAGTTCTTC. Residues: CASSPGTSGRIYNEQFF.

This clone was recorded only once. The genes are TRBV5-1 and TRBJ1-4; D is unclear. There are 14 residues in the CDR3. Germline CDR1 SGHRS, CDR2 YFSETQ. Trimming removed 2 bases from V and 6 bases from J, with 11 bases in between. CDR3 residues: CASSFGTADEKLFF. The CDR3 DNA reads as TGCGCCAGCAGCTTCGGAACGGCGGATGAAAAACTGTTTTTT.

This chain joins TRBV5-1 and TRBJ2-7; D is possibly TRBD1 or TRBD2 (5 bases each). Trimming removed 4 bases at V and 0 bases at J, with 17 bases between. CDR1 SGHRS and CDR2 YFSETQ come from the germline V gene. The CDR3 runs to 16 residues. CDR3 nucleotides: TGCGCCAGCAGCCCGGGGACGGGTACCCTCTCCTACGAGCAGTACTTC. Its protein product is CASSPGTGTLSYEQYF.